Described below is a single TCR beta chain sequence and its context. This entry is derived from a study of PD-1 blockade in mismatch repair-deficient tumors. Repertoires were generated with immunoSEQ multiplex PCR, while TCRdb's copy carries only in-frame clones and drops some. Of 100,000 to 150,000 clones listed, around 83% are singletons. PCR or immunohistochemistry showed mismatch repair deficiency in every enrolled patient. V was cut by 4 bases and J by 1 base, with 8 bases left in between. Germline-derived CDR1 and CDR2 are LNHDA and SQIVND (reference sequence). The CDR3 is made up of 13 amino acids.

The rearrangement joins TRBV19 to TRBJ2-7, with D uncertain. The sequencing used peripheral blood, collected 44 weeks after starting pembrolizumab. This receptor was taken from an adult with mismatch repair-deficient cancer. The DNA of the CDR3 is TGTGCCAGTAGTAAGGGTGTTTCCTACGAGCAGTACTTC. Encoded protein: CASSKGVSYEQYF.